This paragraph reports one TCR beta chain. Its specificity is not known. The PCR contained 60 Vbeta and 13 Jbeta primers. Generated by immunoSEQ multiplex PCR, the TCRdb table keeps only in-frame clones and is missing some. The data show roughly 190,000 clones, with 75% to 85% seen just once and 1.6% held by the top ten. The data stem from a study of cytomegalovirus exposure and HLA in healthy donors. Study at large: Clustering assigned approximately 78% of the approximately 400 genotyped donors to the Caucasian-associated ancestry cluster.

Whole-study results and caveats: Prediction of most subjects' HLA-A and HLA-B alleles by TCR beta sequences was reportedly accurate. The authors confirmed in vitro that a few CMV-associated chains were specific for CMV antigens.

V was cut by 3 bases and J by 4 bases, with 11 bases left in between. The germline V gene encodes CDR1 SGHNT and CDR2 YYREEE (reference sequence). The CDR3 runs 14 residues. V usage is TRBV5-4 and J usage is TRBJ2-1; D is possibly TRBD2 (6 bases). Source material: PBMCs. The clonotype comes from a woman aged 50 to 60 in good health and CMV-seronegative. In DNA, the CDR3 is TGTGCCAGCAGCTGGTCTAGCGTTTACAATGAGCAGTTCTTC. Its protein is CASSWSSVYNEQFF.